This T cell receptor beta chain appears in the sequencing data of a study of T cells in tuberculosis. The wider study: Sequenced TCRs come from CD1B-GMM tetramer-binding T cells. IGRA-negative adolescents, IGRA-positive adolescents with latent tuberculosis and adults with active tuberculosis formed this South African cohort.

Deletions cut 5 bases from V and 4 bases from J, with 21 bases between. Germline CDR1 SGHAT, CDR2 FQNNGV. This CDR3 contains 18 residues. The protocol was immunoSEQ multiplex PCR, while the TCRdb copy is restricted to in-frame clones and leaves out a portion. The table lists 35,000 to 45,000 clones, almost 95% of them singletons. General study findings and limits: Active tuberculosis cases were adults; controls were adolescents. Smaller distances to GMM-specific TCRs suggested their expansion in active tuberculosis.

Remarks on this clone: Its antigen is unidentified.

Sequencing input: PBMCs. This rearrangement joins TRBV11-2 to TRBJ1-6; D possibly corresponds to TRBD1 (5 bases). The clonotype comes from a donor aged 5-35 years with latent tuberculosis or without tuberculosis infection. Some clones in this sample may be carry-over from other donors' samples. The CDR3 sequence: CASSPTTGRIEYNSPLHF. As DNA, the CDR3 is TGTGCCAGCAGCCCCACAACAGGCCGGATCGAGTATAATTCACCCCTCCACTTT.